This is a list of T cell receptor beta chains from one sample in a study of shared clonotypes between healthy human individuals. Assay: immunoSEQ multiplex PCR; the TCRdb copy retains only in-frame clones and omits some. The sample lists 2 million to 2.5 million clones, 92% occurring once. Sequencing was performed on naive CD4+ T cells from PBMCs. These receptors all stem from a man aged 18 to 35 in good health. Some clones in this sample may be carry-over from other donors' samples. The conserved cysteine and the conserved F or W are not part of the CDR3 here.

j_call | v_call | cdr3_aa
TRBJ2-5 | TRBV7-3 | ASSLSEYETQY
TRBJ2-1 | TRBV9 | ASSPGSSYNEQF
TRBJ2-1 | TRBV19 | ASSTLGLNEQF
TRBJ2-1 | TRBV7-2 | ASSLKFMGGQVSNEQF
TRBJ2-1 | TRBV29-1 | SGGGYNEQF
TRBJ2-7 | TRBV29-1 | SVAYGTSGTYEQY
TRBJ2-5 | TRBV18 | ASSPLLTGAKETQY
TRBJ1-1 | TRBV14 | ASSHEGGATEAF
TRBJ2-7 | TRBV6-1 | ASSGAWGGSSYEQY
TRBJ2-3 | TRBV10-3 | VITRGREGLRSTDTQY
TRBJ2-1 | TRBV27 | ASSSRELAGTYNEQF
TRBJ1-2 | TRBV6-6 | ASSSDRVGYGYT
TRBJ2-6 | TRBV9 | ASTRGGANVLT
TRBJ2-3 | TRBV12-5 | ASAKGTLTDTQY
TRBJ2-2 | TRBV7-3 | ASSLSGSGELF
TRBJ2-3 | TRBV27 | ASSLGYADTQY
TRBJ1-1 | TRBV5-1 | ASSPEGATETEAF